This is a list of T cell receptor beta chains from one sample in a study of CD8+CD57+ T cells in acquired aplastic anemia. TCRdb reprocessed the reads with MiXCR, giving one entry per CDR3 protein. In the table there are about 180,000 distinct CDR3 sequences, around 50% of which are singletons. Sequences were obtained from sorted CD4+, CD8+, or CD8+CD57+ T cells (not recorded which) from PBMCs. Receptors originate from a human donor with aplastic anemia. Each CDR3 is given with its conserved first and last residue. D genes are given only for firm matches. Some rows have no size entry. The others give once, few or many, or a class for an expanded clone.

V gene: TRBV7-6
clone size: -
J gene: TRBJ1-4
D gene: TRBD1
CDR3 DNA: TGTGCCAGCAGATCTACAGGGGGGAGTGAAAAACTGTTTTTT
CDR3 protein: CASRSTGGSEKLFF

V gene: TRBV14
clone size: many
J gene: TRBJ1-6
D gene: -
CDR3 DNA: TGTGCCAGCAGCCAAGTCGCAGGAGGGGGATATAATTCACCCCTCCACTTT
CDR3 protein: CASSQVAGGGYNSPLHF

V gene: TRBV24-1
clone size: -
J gene: TRBJ2-2
D gene: -
CDR3 DNA: TGTGCCACCAGAGCGAACACCGGGGAGCTGTTTTTT
CDR3 protein: CATRANTGELFF

V gene: TRBV19
clone size: many
J gene: TRBJ2-6
D gene: -
CDR3 DNA: TGTGCCAGTAGTCCTCCCCCGGTATTGGGAGGGGCCAACGTCCTGACTTTC
CDR3 protein: CASSPPPVLGGANVLTF

V gene: TRBV5-1
clone size: -
J gene: TRBJ1-1
D gene: -
CDR3 DNA: TGCGCCAGCAGCTTGGGCGGAGGTGGCACTGAAGCTTTCTTT
CDR3 protein: CASSLGGGGTEAFF

V gene: TRBV30
clone size: few
J gene: TRBJ2-1
D gene: -
CDR3 DNA: TGTGCCTGGAGCTACAAGATAGCGGATCGAATCTTC
CDR3 protein: CAWSYKIADRIF

V gene: TRBV29-1
clone size: -
J gene: TRBJ2-5
D gene: -
CDR3 DNA: TGCAGCGTTAACACAAGACCCCAAGAGACCCAGTACTTC
CDR3 protein: CSVNTRPQETQYF

V gene: TRBV6-1
clone size: -
J gene: TRBJ2-7
D gene: TRBD1
CDR3 DNA: TGTGCCAGCAGTGGAGGACAGGGGGAGCGGGAGCAGTACTTC
CDR3 protein: CASSGGQGEREQYF

V gene: TRBV15
clone size: -
J gene: TRBJ1-5
D gene: -
CDR3 DNA: TGTGCCACCAGCAGCTCTCAACAGCCTCTCAATCAGCCCCAGCATTTT
CDR3 protein: CATSSSQQPLNQPQHF

V gene: TRBV7-8
clone size: few
J gene: TRBJ2-3
D gene: -
CDR3 DNA: TGTGCCAGCAGCCAAACCCCCGCCGATACGCAGTATTTT
CDR3 protein: CASSQTPADTQYF

V gene: TRBV2
clone size: few
J gene: TRBJ1-2
D gene: -
CDR3 DNA: TGTGCCGGCAGGGAATTAGGGTTGGGCTACACCTTC
CDR3 protein: CAGRELGLGYTF

V gene: TRBV20-1
clone size: -
J gene: TRBJ2-3
D gene: TRBD2
CDR3 DNA: TGCAGTGCTAGATCCTACTACGGGGGGGACAGCACAGATACGCAGTATTTT
CDR3 protein: CSARSYYGGDSTDTQYF

V gene: TRBV10-3
clone size: -
J gene: TRBJ2-1
D gene: -
CDR3 DNA: TGTGCCATCAGCTTCCAGCAGTACAATGAGCAGTTCTTC
CDR3 protein: CAISFQQYNEQFF

V gene: TRBV30
clone size: -
J gene: TRBJ1-4
D gene: -
CDR3 DNA: TGTGCCTGGAGTGTAAGGGCGTTTGAAAAACTGTTTTTT
CDR3 protein: CAWSVRAFEKLFF

V gene: TRBV25-1
clone size: many
J gene: TRBJ2-3
D gene: -
CDR3 DNA: TGTGCCAGCGCACCCGGAGGGCGGGGCGGCACAGATACGCAGTATTTT
CDR3 protein: CASAPGGRGGTDTQYF

V gene: TRBV20-1
clone size: -
J gene: TRBJ2-1
D gene: TRBD2
CDR3 DNA: TGCAGTGCTAGGGGGATAGCGGGGGGCGGGAGACAGCAGTTCTTC
CDR3 protein: CSARGIAGGGRQQFF

V gene: TRBV6-1
clone size: -
J gene: TRBJ2-1
D gene: TRBD1
CDR3 DNA: TGTGCCAGCAGTGCGACAGGGGAGAGGTTGAATGAGCAGTTCTTC
CDR3 protein: CASSATGERLNEQFF

V gene: TRBV24-1
clone size: once
J gene: TRBJ2-1
D gene: TRBD2
CDR3 DNA: TGTGCCACCAGTGATCCGCTAGCGGGGGGGCCTGGTGAGCAGTTCTTC
CDR3 protein: CATSDPLAGGPGEQFF

V gene: TRBV24-1
clone size: -
J gene: TRBJ2-2
D gene: TRBD1
CDR3 DNA: TGTGCCACCAGTGATCCACGACAGGGTGCGACCGGGGAGCTGTTTTTT
CDR3 protein: CATSDPRQGATGELFF

V gene: TRBV5-4
clone size: -
J gene: TRBJ1-5
D gene: -
CDR3 DNA: TGTGCCAGCAGCTTGACAGAGACACGGACCTTTAAGGGCAATCAGCCCCAGCATTTT
CDR3 protein: CASSLTETRTFKGNQPQHF

V gene: TRBV4-1
clone size: many
J gene: TRBJ1-1
D gene: -
CDR3 DNA: TGCGCCAGCAGCCAAGTGCAGGGTGTGAACACTGAAGCTTTCTTT
CDR3 protein: CASSQVQGVNTEAFF

V gene: TRBV5-6
clone size: few
J gene: TRBJ2-3
D gene: -
CDR3 DNA: TGTGCCAGCAGCCCCCGTGGGTCAGATACGCAGTATTTT
CDR3 protein: CASSPRGSDTQYF

V gene: TRBV2
clone size: -
J gene: TRBJ2-1
D gene: TRBD2
CDR3 DNA: TGTGCCAGCAGACTAGCGGGGGGGCCAAGGGAGCAGTTCTTC
CDR3 protein: CASRLAGGPREQFF

V gene: TRBV12-3/TRBV12-4
clone size: -
J gene: TRBJ1-6
D gene: -
CDR3 DNA: TGTGCCAGCAGTTCGGTCAGTCGGTCTCCCCTCCACTTT
CDR3 protein: CASSSVSRSPLHF

V gene: TRBV20-1
clone size: -
J gene: TRBJ1-1
D gene: -
CDR3 DNA: TGCAGTGCTCAGAAGGTGAACACTGAAGCTTTCTTT
CDR3 protein: CSAQKVNTEAFF

V gene: TRBV20-1
clone size: many
J gene: TRBJ2-3
D gene: TRBD1
CDR3 DNA: TGCAGTGCCCAAGACAGGGGGGGGAGGACAGATACGCAGTATTTT
CDR3 protein: CSAQDRGGRTDTQYF

V gene: TRBV5-1
clone size: -
J gene: TRBJ1-3
D gene: -
CDR3 DNA: TGCGCCAGCAGCTGGTCTGGGCAGACCTCTGGAAACACCATATATTTT
CDR3 protein: CASSWSGQTSGNTIYF

V gene: TRBV4-1
clone size: -
J gene: TRBJ2-1
D gene: -
CDR3 DNA: TGCGCCAGCAGCCACCGACTCGGGGCTAGCTCCTGCAATGAGCAGTTCTTC
CDR3 protein: CASSHRLGASSCNEQFF

V gene: TRBV20-1
clone size: -
J gene: TRBJ2-2
D gene: TRBD2
CDR3 DNA: TGCAGTGCCATGGCGGGGGACACCGGGGAGCTGTTTTTT
CDR3 protein: CSAMAGDTGELFF

V gene: TRBV29-1
clone size: few
J gene: TRBJ2-1
D gene: TRBD1
CDR3 DNA: TGCAGCGTCGACCCGGGACAGGGAGGTACTAGGGAGCAGTTCTTC
CDR3 protein: CSVDPGQGGTREQFF

V gene: TRBV6-6
clone size: -
J gene: TRBJ1-1
D gene: -
CDR3 DNA: TGTGCCAGCAGCCCAAGACAGGCTAGCATGAACACTGAAGCTTTCTTT
CDR3 protein: CASSPRQASMNTEAFF

V gene: TRBV7-6
clone size: many
J gene: TRBJ2-3
D gene: TRBD2
CDR3 DNA: TGTGCCAGCAGCTGGCTCGGACTAGCGGGGAACACAGATACGCAGTATTTT
CDR3 protein: CASSWLGLAGNTDTQYF

V gene: TRBV19
clone size: -
J gene: TRBJ2-2
D gene: TRBD2
CDR3 DNA: TGTGCCAGTAGTATAGCGGGAGGTACCGGGGAGCTGTTTTTT
CDR3 protein: CASSIAGGTGELFF

V gene: TRBV7-6
clone size: few
J gene: TRBJ2-2
D gene: TRBD1
CDR3 DNA: TGTGCCAGCAGCCAGGACAGGATGAACACCGGGGAGCTGTTTTTT
CDR3 protein: CASSQDRMNTGELFF

V gene: TRBV2
clone size: -
J gene: TRBJ1-1
D gene: -
CDR3 DNA: TGTGCCAGCCGGGCCGGGGGGACTGAAGCTTTCTTT
CDR3 protein: CASRAGGTEAFF

V gene: TRBV3-1
clone size: many
J gene: TRBJ1-6
D gene: -
CDR3 DNA: TGTGCCAGCAGCCAGCAGAGTAATTCACCCCTCCACTTT
CDR3 protein: CASSQQSNSPLHF

V gene: TRBV20-1
clone size: many
J gene: TRBJ2-3
D gene: -
CDR3 DNA: TGCAGTGCTGCTAAGGGGGATTGGTATACGCAGTATTTT
CDR3 protein: CSAAKGDWYTQYF

V gene: TRBV5-6
clone size: many
J gene: TRBJ1-6
D gene: TRBD1
CDR3 DNA: TGTGCCAGCAGCCAAGGACAGGGAGATTCACCCCTCCACTTT
CDR3 protein: CASSQGQGDSPLHF

V gene: TRBV6-5
clone size: many
J gene: TRBJ2-5
D gene: -
CDR3 DNA: TGTGCCAGCAGTTACGGGCAGGTCGGGACCCAGTACTTC
CDR3 protein: CASSYGQVGTQYF